This passage covers 27 T cell receptor beta chains from one sample sequenced in a study of T cells in Graves' hyperthyroidism and ophthalmopathy. TCR beta CDR3 sequences were amplified from RNA transcripts. Primed by the HTBI set, a first-round RT-PCR was run on the TCR CDR3. TCRdb re-derived calls from the multiplex PCR reads in MiXCR, one entry per CDR3 protein. There are roughly 240,000 distinct CDR3 sequences in the sample; around 24% occur only once, and roughly 35% lies in the top ten. Sequencing was performed on blood. Source of these receptors: a woman in her 40s with Graves' ophthalmopathy.

This clonotype has ten or more counts. The chain links TRBV7-2 to TRBJ2-2; maybe TRBD2 (6 bases). Per germline, CDR1 SGHTA and CDR2 FQGNSA. The CDR3 totals 15 residues. Trimming took 0 bases from V and 5 from J, leaving 10 bases between them. The CDR3 bases are TGTGCCAGCAGCTTAGCGGAGACTAGTACCGGGGAGCTGTTTTTT. Its translation: CASSLAETSTGELFF.

This clonotype was seen ten or more times. The chain couples TRBV7-8 to TRBJ2-7; TRBD2 matches at 10 bases. The length of the CDR3 is 15 residues. Germline lookup yields CDR1 SGHVS and CDR2 FQNEAQ. V lost 5 bases to trimming and J lost 2 bases; unmatched junction nucleotides: 6. CDR3 loop: CASSTGLAVTYEQYF. CDR3 coding DNA: TGTGCCAGCAGCACCGGACTAGCGGTTACCTACGAGCAGTACTTC.

This clonotype appeared many times. V gene TRBV29-1 combines with J gene TRBJ2-7; TRBD1 matches 10 bases. Germline values: CDR1 SQVTM, CDR2 ANQGSEA. V trimming: 7 bases; J trimming: 3 bases; junction bases outside the gene matches: 6. The CDR3 is 13 residues long. The CDR3: CSAGTGDYYEQYF. The CDR3 DNA reads as TGCAGCGCAGGGACAGGGGACTACTACGAGCAGTACTTC.

The chain links TRBV6-1 to TRBJ1-5; D is possibly TRBD1 (6 bases). The CDR3 is 13 amino acids. CDR1 is MNHNS and CDR2 is SASEGT in the germline V gene. The germline V and J ends were trimmed by 5 bases and 5 bases, with 10 bases remaining between them. CDR3 loop: CASSTDSYQPQHF. For the CDR3, the DNA is TGTGCCAGCAGTACGGACAGCTATCAGCCCCAGCATTTT.

This clonotype showed up many times. The CDR3 end shows no conserved phenylalanine or tryptophan, and so a read error is likely. DNA of the CDR3: TGTGCCAGCAGTTTGAAGTACTCAGGGGCGAACACCGGGGAGCTGTTTTTG. It is translated as CASSLKYSGANTGELFL. The chain is built from TRBV12-3 or TRBV12-4 and TRBJ2-2, with D possibly matching TRBD1 (6 bases). The CDR3 length is 17 residues. The germline V and J ends were trimmed by 3 bases and 0 bases, with 14 bases remaining between them.

This clonotype has only one observation. A much larger clone differs by one base, so this may be a read error. The V and J genes are TRBV5-8 and TRBJ1-2; 7 bases map to TRBD1. This CDR3 is built from 12 residues. The ends lost 3 bases at V and 8 bases at J; junction bases unmatched: 4. Germline values: CDR1 SGHTS, CDR2 YDEGEE. Written as DNA, the CDR3 is TGTGCCAGCAGCTCCCCGGGACAGGGCTACACCTTC. Amino acid sequence: CASSSPGQGYTF.

The chain employs TRBV19 and TRBJ1-2; D gene uncertain. V lost 3 bases, J lost 4 bases, and 12 bases lay in between. CDR3 length: 14 amino acids. Germline CDR1 LNHDA, CDR2 SQIVND (reference sequence). CDR3 nucleotides: TGTGCCAGTAGTATGGGGAGTTCCGGCTATGGCTACACCTTC. The encoded protein is CASSMGSSGYGYTF. Full variable domain (missing parts from reference TRBV19 and TRBJ1-2): DGGITQSPKYLFRKEGQNVTLSCEQNLNHDAMYWYRQDPGQGLRLIYYSQIVNDFQKGDIAEGYSVSREKKESFPLTVTSAQKNPTAFYLCASSMGSSGYGYTFGSGTRLTVV.

This clonotype was seen ten or more times. This chain uses TRBV30 with TRBJ2-7, with D unresolved. Germline values: CDR1 GTSNPN, CDR2 SVGIG (reference sequence). The V and J ends lost 2 bases and 1 base respectively, with 6 bases between them. The CDR3 totals 12 residues. The CDR3 bases are TGTGCCTGGAGTAGCAATTCCTACGAGCAGTACTTC. The encoded protein is CAWSSNSYEQYF. The full variable domain, rest sourced from reference TRBV30 and TRBJ2-7, is SQTIHQWPATLVQPVGSPLSLECTVEGTSNPNLYWYRQAAGRGLQLLFYSVGIGQISSEVPQNLSASRPQDRQFILSSKKLLLSDSGFYLCAWSSNSYEQYFGPGTRLTVT.

In this sample, this clonotype turned up many times. The genes are TRBV11-2 and TRBJ2-7, with unresolved D. V lost 0 bases and J 4 bases, leaving 10 bases between the germline ends. CDR1 SGHAT and CDR2 FQNNGV come from the germline V gene. CDR3 length equals 14 residues. The CDR3: CASSLERGAYEQYF. The CDR3 DNA reads TGTGCCAGCAGCTTAGAACGTGGAGCTTACGAGCAGTACTTC.

This clonotype was seen at least ten times. The chain uses TRBV20-1 and TRBJ1-1; D possibly corresponds to TRBD1 (6 bases). The CDR3 totals 13 residues. Germline-derived CDR1 and CDR2 are DFQATT and SNEGSKA (reference sequence). V dropped 2 bases and J dropped 7 bases, with 14 bases sitting between them. CDR3 in amino acids: CSARPDRWGEAFF. DNA for the CDR3: TGCAGTGCTAGACCCGACAGGTGGGGTGAAGCTTTCTTT.

This clonotype is a singleton in its sample. The chain employs TRBV6-2 or TRBV6-3 and TRBJ1-5; 9 nucleotides line up with TRBD1. In germline, CDR1 is MNHEY, CDR2 SVGEGT. Germline trimming cut 5 bases from V and 0 bases from J; bases unmatched to any gene: 5. The CDR3 spans 16 residues. The DNA of the CDR3 is TGTGCCAGCAGTACACAGGGGGCCGATAGCAATCAGCCCCAGCATTTT. Residues: CASSTQGADSNQPQHF.

Turning to this clonotype: Since the CDR3 does not end with the conserved phenylalanine or tryptophan, this likely comes from a read error. The V gene is TRBV7-2, the J gene TRBJ1-1, with a possible D match to TRBD1 (5 bases). This CDR3 spans 13 amino acids. The V end was cut by 1 base, the J end by 6 bases, with 9 bases between. CDR1 and CDR2 from the germline V gene are SGHTA and FQGNSA. The CDR3 sequence is CASSLGGVAEAFS. CDR3 in DNA: TGTGCCAGCAGCTTAGGAGGGGTCGCTGAAGCTTTCTCT.

Many counts were recorded for this clonotype. This sequence joins TRBV15 and TRBJ2-1, with D possibly matching TRBD2 (6 bases). Germline CDR1 is LNHNV and CDR2 is YYDKDF (reference sequence). This CDR3 has 14 residues. V was shortened by 7 bases and J by 9 bases, with 19 bases between the two germline ends. CDR3 sequence: CATKLTSGGFEQFF. CDR3 bases: TGTGCCACCAAGCTTACCTCTGGGGGGTTTGAGCAGTTCTTC.

CDR3 nucleotide sequence: TGTGCCAGCGGTACTAGCGGGAGGGCGACAGATACGCAGTATTTT. It translates to CASGTSGRATDTQYF. The genes are TRBV12-3 or TRBV12-4 and TRBJ2-3, with 13 nucleotides matching TRBD2. The length of the CDR3 is 15 residues. The junction had 5 bases not matched to a gene; V was cut back by 8 bases and J by 3 bases.

This chain links TRBV28 with TRBJ1-1; D is undetermined. The CDR3 is made up of 14 amino acids. Germline lookup yields CDR1 MDHEN and CDR2 SYDVKM. Trimming took off 5 bases at V and 2 bases at J, with 12 bases between the two ends. In nucleotides, the CDR3 is TGTGCCAGCAGTGAAGTCAGGCTAAACACTGAAGCTTTCTTT. Translated, it gives CASSEVRLNTEAFF. Full variable domain (outside the CDR3, taken from reference TRBV28 and TRBJ1-1): DVKVTQSSRYLVKRTGEKVFLECVQDMDHENMFWYRQDPGLGLRLIYFSYDVKMKEKGDIPEGYSVSREKKERFSLILESASTNQTSMYLCASSEVRLNTEAFFGQGTRLTVV.

This clonotype was recorded at least ten times. The chain combines TRBV7-2 with TRBJ2-5; 7 positions agree with TRBD1. The CDR3 spans 14 residues. V was clipped by 5 bases and J by 5 bases; unmatched bases: 8. Germline CDR1 is SGHTA and CDR2 is FQGNSA. This chain's CDR3 is CASSPPGGWETQYF. The CDR3 coding sequence is TGTGCCAGCAGCCCCCCAGGGGGTTGGGAGACCCAGTACTTC.

This clonotype was observed many times. The gene calls are TRBV19 and TRBJ1-1, with D possibly matching TRBD1 (5 bases). V lost 3 bases, J lost 6 bases, and 14 bases lay in between. Germline V CDR1 and CDR2: LNHDA, SQIVND (reference sequence). This CDR3 is 14 amino acids long. CDR3 nucleotides: TGTGCCAGTAGTATGATTGGATCAGGGCCTGAAGCTTTCTTT. It codes for CASSMIGSGPEAFF.

The gene calls are TRBV12-3 or TRBV12-4 and TRBJ1-5; the match to TRBD1 covers 7 bases. Trimming took 7 bases from V and 0 from J; bases not matched to a gene: 3. The length of the CDR3 is 14 residues. CDR3 sequence: CASKQGFSNQPQHF. The CDR3 nucleotides are TGTGCCAGCAAACAGGGGTTTAGCAATCAGCCCCAGCATTTT.

This sequence joins TRBV20-1 and TRBJ2-7; TRBD1 agrees at 7 bases. V was pared by 6 bases and J by 5 bases, with 7 bases of the junction left unmatched. The CDR3 runs 12 residues. Germline V gene lookup returns CDR1 DFQATT and CDR2 SNEGSKA (reference sequence). CDR3 amino acids: CSARQGTDEQYF. Here the CDR3 DNA reads TGCAGTGCACGACAGGGAACGGACGAGCAGTACTTC.

The V and J genes are TRBV28 and TRBJ1-1; 8 bases match TRBD1. CDR1 is MDHEN, CDR2 SYDVKM, per germline. CDR3 length equals 15 residues. V shed 6 bases, J shed 8 bases, and the junction held 14 bases outside the gene matches. The CDR3 loop reads CASRSTDRGKREAFF. The CDR3 DNA reads as TGTGCCAGCAGGTCCACTGACAGGGGCAAAAGGGAAGCTTTCTTT.

The chain carries TRBV28 and TRBJ2-4; 7 nucleotides agree with TRBD1. The V and J ends lost 5 bases and 8 bases, in that order; junction bases with no gene match: 12. This CDR3 contains 15 residues. Germline CDR1 and CDR2: MDHEN and SYDVKM. The CDR3 protein is CASSTIQGKLHIQYF. The CDR3 nucleotides read TGTGCCAGCAGTACAATACAGGGGAAATTACACATTCAGTACTTC.

This clonotype was seen repeatedly, ten times or more. V gene TRBV30 combines with J gene TRBJ1-1, with D possibly matching TRBD1 (5 bases). The length of the CDR3 is 14 residues. Per the germline V gene, CDR1 is GTSNPN and CDR2 is SVGIG (reference sequence). V was pared by 2 bases and J by 0 bases, with 10 bases between. CDR3 region: CAWSRGGVNTEAFF. The CDR3, as DNA: TGTGCCTGGAGTAGGGGCGGGGTGAACACTGAAGCTTTCTTT.

This chain uses TRBV11-2 with TRBJ2-5; 7 nucleotides align to TRBD1. This CDR3 spans 14 amino acids. The junction had 4 bases not matched to a gene; V was cut back by 5 bases and J by 1 base. Per germline, CDR1 SGHAT and CDR2 FQNNGV. The DNA for the CDR3 is TGTGCCAGCAGCGGCTCAGGGGGCCAAGAGACCCAGTACTTC. Protein: CASSGSGGQETQYF.

This clonotype occurred many times. The chain combines TRBV6-1 with TRBJ2-7; D is unclear. Germline CDR1 reads MNHNS; CDR2 reads SASEGT. Trimming stripped 7 bases from V and 1 base from J, with 11 bases between. The CDR3 contains 13 residues. The CDR3 sequence is CASNLRSSYEQYF. CDR3 bases: TGTGCCAGCAACCTAAGATCTTCCTACGAGCAGTACTTC.

This clonotype occurred a few times. The chain couples TRBV4-2 to TRBJ2-7; 13 nucleotides match TRBD2. The CDR3 is made up of 15 amino acids. CDR1 LGHNA and CDR2 YNFKEQ come from the germline V gene. V was pared by 6 bases and J by 0 bases, with 2 bases of the junction left unmatched. CDR3 loop: CASSGLAGVSYEQYF. CDR3 DNA: TGTGCCAGCAGTGGACTAGCGGGGGTCTCCTACGAGCAGTACTTC.

The gene calls are TRBV28 and TRBJ2-2; 12 positions agree with TRBD2. The CDR3 sequence is 15 residues long. The germline gives CDR1 MDHEN, CDR2 SYDVKM. V dropped 7 bases and J dropped 1; count of bases not matched to a gene: 1. The CDR3 sequence: CASKGLAGNTGELFF. CDR3 sequence (DNA): TGTGCCAGCAAGGGACTAGCGGGGAACACCGGGGAGCTGTTTTTT.

In its sample, this clonotype was seen many times. This chain joins TRBV3-1 and TRBJ2-7; D not resolved. Trimming left V 1 base short and J 6 bases short, with 4 bases between. This CDR3 has 11 residues. Germline lookup yields CDR1 LGHDT and CDR2 YNNKEL (reference sequence). CDR3 nucleotide sequence: TGTGCCAGCAGCCAAGCCGCCGAGCAGTACTTC. Residues: CASSQAAEQYF.